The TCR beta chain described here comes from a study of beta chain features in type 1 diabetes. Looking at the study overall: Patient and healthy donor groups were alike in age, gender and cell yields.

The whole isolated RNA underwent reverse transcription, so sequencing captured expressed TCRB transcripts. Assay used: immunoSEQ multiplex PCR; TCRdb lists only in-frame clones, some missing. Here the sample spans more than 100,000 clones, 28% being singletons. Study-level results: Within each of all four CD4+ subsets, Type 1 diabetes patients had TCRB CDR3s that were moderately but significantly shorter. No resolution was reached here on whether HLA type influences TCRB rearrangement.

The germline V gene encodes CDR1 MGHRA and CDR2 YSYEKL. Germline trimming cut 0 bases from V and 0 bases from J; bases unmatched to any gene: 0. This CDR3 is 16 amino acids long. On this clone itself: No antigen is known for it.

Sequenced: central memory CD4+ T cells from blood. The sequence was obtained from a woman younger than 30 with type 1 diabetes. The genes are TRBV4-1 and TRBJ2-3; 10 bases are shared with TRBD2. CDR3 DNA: TGCGCCAGCAGCCAAGAGACTAGCGGGAGCACAGATACGCAGTATTTT. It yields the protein CASSQETSGSTDTQYF.